The rows below give T cell receptor beta chains drawn from one sample of a study of blood T cells in healthy people across ages. TCRdb fed the 5' RACE reads into MiXCR, producing one record per CDR3 protein. Of over 950,000 distinct CDR3 sequences in the sample, less than 45% are singletons; the top ten hold around 13%. Sample: blood. These receptors came from a young man in good health. The CDR3 runs from the conserved cysteine through the conserved F or W. Clone sizes are given selectively: once, few, many, or a class where the clone is expanded.

>TRBV20-1|TRBJ1-5|few
CSARGSPGSNQPQHF
>TRBV4-1|TRBJ1-2|-
CASSQGGRDSNYGYTF
>TRBV4-2|TRBJ1-2|-
CASSQNPLPSNYGYTF
>TRBV5-6|TRBJ2-1|-
CASRGQDAYEQFF
>TRBV2|TRBJ2-1|few
CASRFGRGKQRFYNEQFF
>TRBV20-1|TRBJ2-2|-
CSATRSGLRVRRPGELFF
>TRBV7-9|TRBJ2-2|-
CASSPAGDTGELFF
>TRBV29-1|TRBJ2-2|-
CSVEERRGNTGELFF
>TRBV30|TRBJ1-1|once
CAWKRGAANTEAFF
>TRBV4-3|TRBJ1-2|-
CASSQVRGSNKDYGYTF
>TRBV12-3/TRBV12-4|TRBJ2-7|-
CASSNRDRGVGQQYF
>TRBV6-5|TRBJ1-1|-
CTSSHESPGRGTTEAFF
>TRBV12-3/TRBV12-4|TRBJ2-3|-
CASSGREGTDTQYF
>TRBV2|TRBJ2-2|-
CASSGTDRAGVSVNTGELFF
>TRBV20-1|TRBJ2-3|few
CSAPSPLFGLISTDTQYF
>TRBV4-3|TRBJ2-5|-
CASSQVIGDAEETQYF
>TRBV20-1|TRBJ1-6|-
CSARERGQSYNSPLHF
>TRBV20-1|TRBJ2-7|-
CSANRDRDSYEQYF